This T cell receptor beta chain comes out of a study of cytomegalovirus exposure and HLA in healthy donors (dated by TCRdb to between 2016 and 2019). For context, the study as a whole: According to an earlier analysis of 450 to 650 of the donors, some 170 million T cells yielded roughly 110 million unique TCR beta sequences and more than 250 Gb of sequence data. All discovery cohort repertoires had been generated using a single sequencing platform. An early release that covered about 600 HLA-typed donors contained around 300 gigabases of sequencing data and 80 million or so unique TCR sequences. A later analysis re-analyzed previously published TCR beta repertoires from approximately 700 donors and added high-resolution HLA genotyping to study TCR occurrence patterns. The aim of the study was to test whether cataloging public T cell receptors could identify signatures of past pathogen exposure. To predict cytomegalovirus infection status, the study brought together high-throughput TCR immunosequencing, statistical association of individual TCRs with disease status, and machine learning. Of the 300 to 450 genotyped donors, approximately 82% fell in the genetic ancestry cluster associated with self-reported Caucasian donors. Donor age, sex, ethnicity and CMV serostatus were compiled alongside the repertoire data. The study profiled the T cell repertoires of some 610 subjects by immunosequencing and related them to cytomegalovirus serostatus. Across around 400 genotyped donors of the cohort, an average of approximately 220,000 unique TCR beta nucleotide sequences per donor were sequenced, and approximately 17% of those sequences were non-productive. In a later genetic analysis, genome-wide SNP genotypes for about 65% of the 666 donors were used, and that subset was treated as a discovery cohort. In an earlier analysis of 550 to 700 of the donors, high-throughput TCR beta sequencing was used to judge whether each TCR beta V gene segment behaved as functional or pseudogenic. The later analysis used no new phenotypic data to find candidate immune exposures, relying instead on TCR beta sequences and their occurrence across donors. In addition to the first cohort of hundreds of subjects, a separate validation cohort of 130 or so different subjects was used. Typing coverage varied by locus: roughly 629-640 donors for A, B, C, DRB1 and DQB1; under 550 for DQA1; approximately 570 for DPA1; under 490 for DPB1. Roughly 5 DR-DQ haplotypes were handled as single units for association and clustering, since linkage in the cohort was strong. HLA typing included class I and class II loci at four-digit resolution. Points the paper makes about the study in general: Several of the top co-occurrence clusters appeared to be linked to parvovirus B19, influenza, CMV and Epstein-Barr virus, according to a later analysis. According to the authors, the approach could potentially be generalized to other disease states and immunological phenotypes. A further reported finding was that TCR beta sequences accurately predicted the HLA-A and HLA-B alleles for most subjects in the first cohort. V-gene and J-gene trimming of TCR beta chains was associated with a missense DCLRE1C variant in a later genetic analysis, and the association was replicated in an independent cohort. Correlated functional status among segregating V segments might reflect linkage disequilibrium, but an unknown experimental factor could not be ruled out. The study gave a list of 150 to 200 TCR beta chains associated with cytomegalovirus. A group of highly shared sequence variants was considered likely to be a technical artifact of the sequencing pipeline. Strong co-occurrence of HLA alleles, especially DR and DQ, made assigning TCR associations to individual alleles difficult. Across donors, most TCR sequences were observed very rarely, whereas some public TCRs were present in many individuals. According to a later genetic analysis, donors in an Asian-associated ancestry cluster had fewer N-insertions in productive TCRs than the roughly 670-donor mean. At a false discovery rate of 0.05, a later analysis linked 15,000 to 20,000 TCR beta sequences to specific HLA alleles. Some IMGT-functional V segments, including TRBV6-2 and TRBV6-3, could not be told apart with the 87-base-pair reads, so those segments were excluded. The classifier was reported to diagnose cytomegalovirus status with high specificity and sensitivity in both the original cohort and the validation cohort. Because some donors lacked HLA typing at each locus, the association tests relied only on the typed subset. Sequencing depth was assumed to be roughly uniform across donors in the presence/absence analyses, though that assumption may not hold. In an earlier analysis of around 600 of the donors, most TCR beta V segments appeared in productive rearrangements about 90% or about 30% of the time, broadly matching IMGT annotations. The only immune exposure information available for the cohort was CMV serostatus. In this cohort, only TCR beta chains were sequenced, and detectable features were limited by the absence of alpha or paired-chain data. Because counts were too low, fewer than 20 rarely observed V segments, including chromosome 9 orphons, were excluded from the earlier analysis of several hundred of the donors. In vitro tests confirmed that a few of the cytomegalovirus-associated TCR beta chains recognize cytomegalovirus antigens. According to a later analysis, TCR association rates differed among HLA loci, with DRB1 alleles showing the most associated TCRs and HLA-C alleles showing the fewest. Compared with equally common non-associated chains, HLA-associated TCR beta chains in a later analysis were more clonally expanded and had lower generation probabilities. Most CMV-associated TCR beta chains appeared to be HLA-restricted in a later analysis, and the HLA associations seemed to be driven largely by CMV exposure.

From the cysteine up to the phenylalanine, the CDR3 has a length of 14 residues. Only the CDR3 region is kept as DNA, spanning 42 bases read in frame from base 1. The germline V gene supplies CDR1 SQVTM and CDR2 ANQGSEA. Between the V and J ends, shortened by 3 bases and 0 bases respectively, the junction contains 9 bases. The sample holds one count of this clone. Its specific antigen is unknown. Base quality data are lacking; no much larger clone is found one base away. The cohort comprised some 680 healthy bone marrow donors. At the time of sampling, every cohort member was nominally healthy, though immune exposures that went unrecorded were likely present. The donor was CMV seropositive and belonged to the group of a few hundred seropositive cohort members. Every donor gave a peripheral blood sample, and the peripheral blood mononuclear cells from that sample were used for TCR beta sequencing. Genomic DNA extraction from the blood cell samples was performed with the Qiagen DNeasy Blood Extraction Kit.

To prepare the library, the immunoSEQ multiplex PCR assay was applied. For the multiplex PCR, a mixture combining 60 forward primers for TCR Vbeta segments and 13 reverse primers for TCR Jbeta segments was used. A multiplex PCR assay on genomic DNA amplified the CDR3 region of rearranged TCR beta genes. The amplified TCR beta libraries were sequenced on the Illumina HiSeq System as 87-base-pair reads. In the authors' own workflow: A later analysis tallied roughly 80 million unique TCR beta chains across the 666 repertoires, and around 9.9 million of those chains were shared by two or more donors. Raw reads were error-corrected and collapsed into unique sequences by a nearest-neighbor algorithm in which closely related sequences were merged to remove PCR and sequencing errors. Alignment of CDR3 sequences to IMGT reference sequences was used to assign V, D and J gene segments. For a sequence to be retained, a match of at least six nucleotides was required to both a V gene segment and a J gene segment. A rearrangement counted as productive if the CDR3 had no stop codons and remained in frame with V and J, and every other rearrangement counted as non-productive. CDR3 was defined by IMGT convention, running from the second conserved V-encoded cysteine to the conserved J-encoded phenylalanine. In an earlier analysis of around 570 of the donors, sequences lacking an unambiguous match to a single V gene segment were excluded. An earlier analysis of a few hundred of the donors classified V segments as functional when productive rearrangements were above 56.7% and as segregating when the standard deviation between donors was above 5%. A statistical classification framework was developed to diagnose cytomegalovirus status using the catalog of TCR beta chain sequences. In a later analysis, V and J genes were assigned by comparing TCR nucleotide sequences against IMGT/GENE-DB human TR gene sequences. Using the TCRdist pipeline, a later analysis assigned CDR3 sequences along with most-parsimonious VDJ recombination scenarios. A later analysis defined each TCR beta chain by its CDR3 amino acid sequence plus V-gene family, and excluded reads lacking a unique V-gene family. To address suspected cross-contamination and a sequencing artifact, a later analysis removed approximately 600 highly shared, low-generation-probability nucleotide sequences. In a later analysis, a clonal expansion index was calculated for each public chain from normalized within-repertoire ranks of inferred template counts. A later analysis computed generation probabilities with a VDJ recombination model fitted to out-of-frame rearrangements, and checked the results against IGoR. In a later analysis, TCR-TCR, TCR-HLA and TCR-CMV co-occurrence was scored with hypergeometric tests, and a repertoire-size bias correction was applied to TCR pairs. In a later analysis, false discovery rates were estimated by permuting HLA or CMV assignments 20 times. In a later analysis, co-occurring TCRs were grouped using DBSCAN, and TCRdist sequence similarity was added for clustering within HLA-allele-positive subsets. Repertoires with fewer than 30,000 or more than 120,000 public chains were left out of co-occurrence clustering, as were about five repertoires with anomalous nucleotide sharing. TCRdb mirrors the immuneACCESS table, restricted to in-frame sequences. Some clones are absent from its copies; in checked studies, under half trace to an unresolved V gene, and the reason for the others is unknown. V, J and clone size derive from that table, while D and trimming were established from the DNA sequence. For this sample there are approximately 100,000 clones; about 68% appear just once. 11% to 15% of the sample goes to the ten largest clones.

This receptor was taken from a male donor in good health and CMV-seropositive. The chain is assembled from TRBV29-1 and TRBJ1-3; too little of a D gene remains to name it. Sequencing was carried out using PBMCs. The DNA sequence is given as TGCAGCGTTGAGGCAGGTAACTCTGGAAACACCATATATTTT. Translated, this gives CSVEAGNSGNTIYF.